Included here is one T cell receptor beta chain sequence, with context. No cognate antigen has been identified for it. No much larger clone is present one base from it, and per-base qualities are unavailable. The data are from a study of tumor-infiltrating lymphocytes in primary liver carcinoma (TCRdb year 2017). With regard to the full study: About five patients with histopathologically diagnosed primary liver carcinoma underwent surgical resection in China between 2015 and 2016. For each liver tumor, the study sampled five regions along with adjacent normal tissue and blood, and applied TCRbeta repertoire sequencing, expression microarrays and whole-exome sequencing. Technical replicate repertoires showed high reproducibility, with mean shared-clone rates near 0.89 and correlation coefficients above 0.95. Tumors of the five patients were stage T1-T3 N0M0 with maximum diameters of roughly 4.2 to 11 cm. The five patients, three men and two women aged 30 to 69 years, had hepatocellular carcinoma (four) or combined HCC and intrahepatic cholangiocarcinoma (one). TCRbeta repertoire sequencing covered about 35 specimens from 5 patients: 25 or so tumor regions, 5 adjacent noncancerous liver tissues and 5 peripheral blood samples. Each sample produced about 3.5 to 8 million productive TCRbeta reads, and read depth showed no significant difference between tissue types. What the research found in general, with its limitations: Only 4 or 5 patients were included in the study, and the authors note that the findings should be validated in a larger study. Comparison of CD4+ and CD8+ T cell repertoires was precluded by the use of bulk unsorted samples. Repertoire overlap was found to be higher between tumor regions (mean roughly 36%) than between tumor-adjacent (roughly 17%) or tumor-blood (around 15%) pairs, consistent with antigen-driven expansion. Because only the TCR beta chain was sequenced and unpaired alpha chains were not captured, true repertoire diversity is likely underestimated. A significantly larger repertoire fraction was made up by the top 250 clones in tumors than in blood (p = 0.039).

Using a constant-region primer and ProtoScript II reverse transcriptase, TCRbeta-specific cDNA was reverse-transcribed from 500 to 650 ng total RNA. TCRbeta libraries were built with three nested multiplex PCR rounds, a slightly modified ARM-PCR procedure. Sample barcodes and Illumina adapters were added in a final 25-cycle PCR with Deep VentR polymerase. Before sequencing, amplicons of 200-500 bp were purified from gel using a QIAquick gel extraction kit. An Illumina HiSeq 2500 was used to sequence the TCRbeta amplicons with 250-bp paired-end reads. On the authors' methods: Trimmomatic v0.33 was used to quality-trim the reads, and FLASH v1.2.11 was used to merge paired reads so that full CDR3 sequences could be recovered. V, D and J germline segments were assigned to the rearranged TCRbeta sequences using MiGEC v1.2.1b. VDJtools v1.0.0 computed clonotype statistics and Shannon-Wiener diversity indices. To reduce sampling bias, subsequent analyses other than the diversity analysis used only the 250 most abundant clonotypes in each sample. TCRdb handled the public reads itself, with Q25 trimming in fastp and clone calling in MiXCR, and kept productive beta chains. Each entry merges the rows of one CDR3 protein and shows their most common DNA and genes. The V and J calls follow TCRdb's processing rather than the paper's. A total of approximately 300,000 distinct CDR3 sequences appear in this sample, 55% to 65% of them only once. The biggest ten clones account for roughly 10% of the sample.

Blood RNA was extracted from unsorted whole blood with TRIzol reagent; germline DNA came from the DNeasy Blood & Tissue kit. At the time of sampling, the patients were treatment-naive and had chronic HBV infection. Before surgery, about 3.9 milliliters of peripheral blood were drawn into K2EDTA tubes. Input material: peripheral blood. The TCR comes from a man aged 40-49 years with primary liver carcinoma and hepatitis B virus infection.

The CDR3 reads as follows: CASSFGTSSADTQYF. The DNA is as follows: TGTGCCAGCAGCTTTGGGACTAGCAGCGCAGATACGCAGTATTTT. This receptor chain uses TRBV6-1 and TRBJ2-3; 9 bases in the junction line up with TRBD2. The germline V gene supplies CDR1 MNHNS and CDR2 SASEGT. Clipping removes 6 bases from V and 4 bases from J, with 8 as the unmatched junction base count. The CDR3, cysteine through phenylalanine, is 15 amino acids long. Only the CDR3 region is kept as DNA, spanning 45 bases read in frame from base 1.